This record concerns one TCR beta chain sequence. The sample belongs to a study of shared clonotypes between healthy human individuals. Using immunoSEQ multiplex PCR, the repertoire was profiled, and TCRdb retains in-frame clones only, with some absent. The sample lists about 2 million clones, 95% occurring once. The CDR3 is 15 residues long. The germline gives CDR1 MNHEY, CDR2 SMNVEV (reference sequence). Trimming cost V 5 bases and J 6 bases; bases outside gene matches: 8. This receptor was taken from a man aged 18 to 29 in good health. The rearrangement links TRBV27 to TRBJ2-2; 8 nucleotides agree with TRBD1. Sequenced input: naive CD4+ T cells sorted from blood. Subset denoted: CD45RA+ positively selected. The DNA of the CDR3 is TGTGCCAGCAGTAAATGGACAGGGCTCCCCGGGGAGCTGTTTTTT. It encodes CASSKWTGLPGELFF.